This T cell receptor beta chain came from a study of blood T cell repertoires in COVID-19. Across the whole study: Specimens from acute and convalescent COVID-19 originated in the United States, Italy and Spain.

Individuals drawn from about two dozen US areas were about 18 to 100 years old. Cohorts were determined from participant-reported clinical history. This clone was detected only a few times. Per the authors' pipeline: Estimated nucleated cell counts came from reference gene primer amplification. Method: immunoSEQ multiplex PCR; TCRdb's copy keeps in-frame clones and lacks some. V and J calls and clone size are copied from that table; D and trimming were computed from the DNA. The sample holds fewer than 250,000 clones, around 89% seen once. The CDR3 has 15 residues. Between the trimmed V and J ends, which lost 5 bases and 1 base, there was a span of 11 bases. CDR1 and CDR2 (germline): MNHEY, SVGAGI.

This clonotype was sampled from a woman aged 18-29 years who had recovered from COVID-19. V usage is TRBV6-5 and J usage is TRBJ2-2; a weak D match, TRBD1 (5 bases). Material: PBMCs or T cells enriched from blood (not recorded which). Here the CDR3 reads CASSRQSMNTGELFF. The CDR3 coding sequence is TGTGCCAGCAGTCGACAGTCTATGAACACCGGGGAGCTGTTTTTT.